Included here is one T cell receptor beta chain sequence, with context. The sample originates from a study of blood T cell repertoires in COVID-19. Study-wide background: Samples taken during acute and convalescent COVID-19 were collected in the United States, Italy and Spain. The analysed material was cDNA or gDNA that came from T cells, B-cell-depleted T cells, or PBMCs.

Authors' data handling: Amplifying reference gene primers gave estimates of nucleated cell counts. Assay used: immunoSEQ multiplex PCR; TCRdb lists only in-frame clones, some missing. That table gives V, J and clone size, and the DNA gave D and trimming. The sample shows more than 200,000 clones, 80% to 90% of them seen only once. V trimming: 0 bases; J trimming: 7 bases; junction bases outside the gene matches: 14. Per germline, CDR1 LGHNA and CDR2 YNFKEQ. CDR3 size: 19 residues. The rearrangement links TRBV4-2 to TRBJ2-3, with 12 nucleotides matching TRBD2. Material: peripheral blood. The receptor was isolated from a man aged 60-69 years with acute or convalescent COVID-19. The CDR3 loop is CASSQERWTSGNPRYTQYF. CDR3 coding DNA: TGTGCCAGCAGCCAAGAAAGGTGGACTAGCGGGAACCCACGATATACGCAGTATTTT.